Each of the 27 T cell receptor beta chains below was sequenced from the same sample in a study of CD8 T cells in Susac syndrome. Reverse transcription of roughly 0.45 to 1 ug RNA was performed with random hexamers. TCRdb ran MiXCR on the immunoSEQ multiplex PCR reads and lists one entry per CDR3 protein. The data contain around 190,000 distinct CDR3 sequences, approximately 95% of them singletons. Sequencing input: CD4+ T cells from PBMCs. Source of these receptors: a human donor in good health.

The V call is TRBV7-6, the J call TRBJ1-1; a possible D gene is TRBD1 (6 bases). V lost 0 bases and J lost 5, with 10 bases in between. There are 14 residues in the CDR3. Germline values: CDR1 SGHVS, CDR2 FNYEAQ. The DNA for the CDR3 is TGTGCCAGCAGCTTAGCGCAGGGGTCGACTGAAGCTTTCTTT. This gives the protein CASSLAQGSTEAFF.

This chain connects TRBV20-1 to TRBJ1-5; D is unclear. Trimming took off 2 bases at V and 9 bases at J, with 17 bases between the two ends. CDR1 is DFQATT and CDR2 is SNEGSKA in the germline V gene (reference sequence). The CDR3 length is 14 residues. DNA for the CDR3: TGCAGTGCTAGAATACCGGACCCACCTTGGCCCCAGCATTTT. Protein sequence: CSARIPDPPWPQHF.

V and J are TRBV6-6 and TRBJ2-2; TRBD1 agrees at 12 bases. This CDR3 is 16 amino acids long. V shed 9 bases and J 6 bases; nucleotides not matched to a gene: 11. Per the germline V gene, CDR1 is MNHNY and CDR2 is SVGAGI (reference sequence). CDR3 bases: TGTGCCAGTAGCCCCCCGGGACAGGGGGCGGCCGGGGAGCTGTTTTTT. Its translation is CASSPPGQGAAGELFF.

The chain combines TRBV3-1 with TRBJ2-7; 12 bases are a match to TRBD2. Looked up from germline, CDR1 is LGHDT and CDR2 is YNNKEL (reference sequence). This CDR3 comprises 15 residues. V lost 3 bases to trimming and J lost 3 bases; unmatched junction nucleotides: 3. The chain's CDR3 is CASSQTSGSLYEQYV. In DNA, the CDR3 is TGTGCCAGCAGCCAGACTAGCGGGAGCCTCTACGAGCAGTACGTC.

CDR3 sequence (DNA): TGCGAGGGGCGTCGGGCAATTCGGGGGACTGAAGCTTTCTTT. Protein product: CEGRRAIRGTEAFF. V usage is TRBV29-1 and J usage is TRBJ1-1; the D gene is possibly TRBD1 (5 bases). Germline values: CDR1 SQVTM, CDR2 ANQGSEA. The CDR3 consists of 14 residues.

The chain links TRBV24-1 to TRBJ2-1; TRBD2 agrees at 9 bases. Germline V gene lookup returns CDR1 KGHDR and CDR2 SFDVKD. This CDR3 has 15 amino acids. Trimming took 3 bases from V and 5 from J; bases not matched to a gene: 4. For the CDR3, the DNA is TGTGCCACCAGTGATCCCGCTAGCGGGAACAATGAGCAGTTCTTC. This sequence encodes CATSDPASGNNEQFF.

The CDR3 reads CASSSQQENEQFF. The DNA of the CDR3 is TGTGCCAGCAGTTCTCAACAGGAAAATGAGCAGTTCTTC. The chain links TRBV28 to TRBJ2-1, with D possibly being TRBD1 (5 bases). This CDR3 region has 13 residues. Germline loops: CDR1 MDHEN, CDR2 SYDVKM. V gave up 4 bases and J gave up 7 bases, with 11 bases separating them.

The chain is built from TRBV12-3 or TRBV12-4 and TRBJ2-1; the D gene is possibly TRBD2 (5 bases). V lost 4 bases and J 7 bases, leaving 20 bases between the germline ends. The CDR3 loop spans 16 amino acids. CDR3: CASSSSDFHQTNEQFF. CDR3 bases: TGTGCCAGCAGTTCGTCGGACTTCCACCAGACTAATGAGCAGTTCTTC.

The chain has TRBV4-1 and TRBJ2-1, with D possibly TRBD2 on 6 matching bases. The CDR3 has 15 residues. Between the trimmed V and J ends, which lost 3 bases and 0 bases, there was a span of 9 bases. Per germline, CDR1 MGHRA and CDR2 YSYEKL. The CDR3 protein is CASSQASVSYNEQFF. The DNA of the CDR3 is TGCGCCAGCAGCCAGGCTAGCGTCTCCTACAATGAGCAGTTCTTC.

The CDR3: CSARKDPGPSPLHF. In nucleotides, the CDR3 is TGCAGTGCTAGAAAGGATCCAGGGCCTAGTCCCCTCCACTTT. The chain employs TRBV20-1 and TRBJ1-6; tentative D call: TRBD1 (5 bases). The length of the CDR3 is 14 residues. Trimming cost V 2 bases and J 13 bases, with 18 bases left between them. Per germline, CDR1 DFQATT and CDR2 SNEGSKA (reference sequence).

This clonotype was seen a single time. The chain combines TRBV3-1 with TRBJ1-1; D is ambiguous. V was trimmed by 3 bases and J by 11 bases, leaving 13 bases between them. The CDR3 sequence is 12 residues long. Per the germline V gene, CDR1 is LGHDT and CDR2 is YNNKEL (reference sequence). The CDR3 nucleotides are TGTGCCAGCAGCCAGTCGGGTATTGGCGCTTTCTTT. Encoded protein: CASSQSGIGAFF.

The chain employs TRBV25-1 and TRBJ2-3; D is perhaps TRBD2 (5 bases). CDR3 size: 14 residues. The V gene's germline CDR1 is MGHDK and CDR2 SYGVNS. The germline V and J ends were trimmed by 5 bases and 2 bases, with 11 bases remaining between them. DNA of the CDR3: TGTGCCAGCAGTTTGCCACTAGTCACAGATACGCAGTATTTT. Amino acids: CASSLPLVTDTQYF.

The V and J genes are TRBV9 and TRBJ1-5; a possible D gene is TRBD1 (6 bases). Trimming took 5 bases from V and 5 from J, leaving 17 bases between them. CDR1 is SGDLS and CDR2 is YYNGEE in the germline V gene. The CDR3 totals 15 residues. The CDR3 DNA sequence: TGTGCCAGCAGTAGCAGCACAGGGTCGTATCAGCCCCAGCATTTT. This gives the protein CASSSSTGSYQPQHF.

In its sample, this clonotype was seen a few times. The chain uses TRBV3-1 and TRBJ1-5; D is undetermined. CDR1 LGHDT and CDR2 YNNKEL come from the germline V gene (reference sequence). Trimming left V 1 base short and J 1 base short, with 11 bases between. CDR3 length equals 16 residues. In DNA, the CDR3 is TGTGCCAGCAGCCAAGGGACGGGCGGGAGCAATCAGCCCCAGCATTTT. It is translated as CASSQGTGGSNQPQHF.

V is TRBV7-8 and J is TRBJ1-4, with 7 bases aligning to TRBD1. The CDR3 sequence is 15 residues long. Germline CDR1 SGHVS, CDR2 FQNEAQ. Unmatched junction bases numbered 9, after V lost 5 bases and J lost 6 bases. CDR3 residues: CASSPRDRQDEKLFF. The CDR3 DNA sequence: TGTGCCAGCAGCCCTCGGGACAGACAGGATGAAAAACTGTTTTTT.

The J gene is TRBJ2-1, the V gene TRBV29-1, with 10 bases fitting TRBD2. In germline, CDR1 is SQVTM, CDR2 ANQGSEA. The CDR3 sequence is 16 residues long. Germline trimming cut 3 bases from V and 6 bases from J; bases unmatched to any gene: 11. The DNA of the CDR3 is TGCAGCGTTGACGAGCGGGGGGGCCTGATTTCCAATGAGCAGTTCTTC. Translation gives CSVDERGGLISNEQFF.

This clonotype appeared a single time. At one of its ends the junction is not consistent with the germline gene, which may arise from a read error. This chain links TRBV30 with TRBJ1-1; no reliable D call. CDR1 is GTSNPN, CDR2 SVGIG, per germline (reference sequence). The CDR3 length is 13 residues. In DNA form, the CDR3 reads TGTGCCTGCCCAAGGGCCTCCAGCACTGAAGTTTTCTTT. Translating it yields CACPRASSTEVFF.

The chain couples TRBV9 to TRBJ2-3; D not resolved. This CDR3 has 16 residues. Germline V lookup: CDR1 SGDLS, CDR2 YYNGEE. V was pared by 0 bases and J by 5 bases, with 16 bases between. The CDR3 is CASSVASSRLGDTQYF. The CDR3 DNA reads TGTGCCAGCAGCGTAGCCTCATCCCGGTTGGGAGATACGCAGTATTTT.

J is TRBJ2-3 and V is TRBV4-3; the match to TRBD2 covers 9 bases. The CDR3 runs 17 residues. Per germline, CDR1 LGHNA and CDR2 YSLEER. The J segment lost 5 bases and the V segment lost 2 bases, leaving 11 bases of the junction unmatched. The CDR3 region is CASSQTYSGGGIDTQYF. The DNA of the CDR3 is TGCGCCAGCAGCCAAACCTATAGCGGGGGAGGGATAGATACGCAGTATTTT.

This rearrangement joins TRBV28 to TRBJ2-1, with a tentative D call TRBD2 (6 bases). Looked up from germline, CDR1 is MDHEN and CDR2 is SYDVKM. The V end was cut by 4 bases, the J end by 10 bases, with 14 bases between. The CDR3 length is 13 residues. CDR3 DNA: TGTGCCAGCAGTTGGGACTCTCGTAACGAGCAGTTCTTC. Residues: CASSWDSRNEQFF.

The chain is built from TRBV29-1 and TRBJ2-7; D tentatively reads TRBD1 or TRBD2 (5 bases each). V was shortened by 4 bases and J by 6 bases, with 13 bases between the two germline ends. CDR3 size: 12 residues. Per the germline V gene, CDR1 is SQVTM and CDR2 is ANQGSEA. The chain's CDR3 is CSVGDGAVEQYV. The CDR3, as DNA: TGCAGCGTTGGGGACGGAGCGGTCGAGCAGTACGTC.

The J gene is TRBJ2-3, the V gene TRBV7-2; D remains unclear. This CDR3 region has 13 residues. Deletions cut 3 bases from V and 2 bases from J, with 6 bases between. Looked up from germline, CDR1 is SGHTA and CDR2 is FQGNSA. The CDR3 sequence: CASSLRITDTQYF. CDR3 bases: TGTGCCAGCAGCTTGAGGATCACAGATACGCAGTATTTT. The entire variable domain, with the rest obtained from reference TRBV7-2 and TRBJ2-3, is as follows: GAGVSQSPSNKVTEKGKDVELRCDPISGHTALYWYRQSLGQGLEFLIYFQGNSAPDKSGLPSDRFSAERTGGSVSTLTIQRTQQEDSAVYLCASSLRITDTQYFGPGTRLTVL.

The chain combines TRBV12-3 or TRBV12-4 with TRBJ2-2; 8 bases fit TRBD1. The V and J ends lost 10 bases and 7 bases, in that order; junction bases with no gene match: 8. This CDR3 has 13 residues. The CDR3 DNA follows: TGTGCCATCTCGCGGACAGGGTTCGGGGAGCTGTTTTTT. It translates to CAISRTGFGELFF.

The chain has TRBV5-1 and TRBJ2-1; D not certain. This CDR3 is 14 amino acids long. Trimming took 6 bases from V and 9 from J, leaving 19 bases between them. Looked up from germline, CDR1 is SGHRS and CDR2 is YFSETQ. This chain's CDR3 is CASTVVQQSGEQFF. In DNA form, the CDR3 reads TGCGCCAGCACCGTTGTCCAACAATCTGGTGAGCAGTTCTTC.

The J gene is TRBJ2-1, the V gene TRBV29-1; D uncertain. CDR3 size: 12 residues. The germline gives CDR1 SQVTM, CDR2 ANQGSEA. V was clipped by 3 bases and J by 7 bases, with 10 bases between them. The CDR3 loop reads CSVEWFENEQFF. The CDR3 nucleotides are TGCAGCGTTGAGTGGTTTGAAAATGAGCAGTTCTTC.

This clonotype came up a few times. This chain connects TRBV29-1 to TRBJ1-1; the D is unclear. The CDR3 totals 12 residues. Per germline, CDR1 SQVTM and CDR2 ANQGSEA. Trimming took 8 bases from V and 0 from J, leaving 10 bases between them. Written as DNA, the CDR3 is TGCAGCTTAGCCCGGATGAACACTGAAGCTTTCTTT. Its translation: CSLARMNTEAFF.

The V and J genes are TRBV13 and TRBJ1-1; no definite D call. This CDR3 is built from 19 residues. V was clipped by 4 bases and J by 5 bases, with 29 bases between them. Germline CDR1 reads PRHDT; CDR2 reads FYEKMQ (reference sequence). CDR3 residues: CASSSYTPPRKEWDTEAFF. The CDR3 DNA reads TGTGCCAGCAGCTCATATACCCCCCCCAGGAAGGAATGGGATACTGAAGCTTTCTTT.